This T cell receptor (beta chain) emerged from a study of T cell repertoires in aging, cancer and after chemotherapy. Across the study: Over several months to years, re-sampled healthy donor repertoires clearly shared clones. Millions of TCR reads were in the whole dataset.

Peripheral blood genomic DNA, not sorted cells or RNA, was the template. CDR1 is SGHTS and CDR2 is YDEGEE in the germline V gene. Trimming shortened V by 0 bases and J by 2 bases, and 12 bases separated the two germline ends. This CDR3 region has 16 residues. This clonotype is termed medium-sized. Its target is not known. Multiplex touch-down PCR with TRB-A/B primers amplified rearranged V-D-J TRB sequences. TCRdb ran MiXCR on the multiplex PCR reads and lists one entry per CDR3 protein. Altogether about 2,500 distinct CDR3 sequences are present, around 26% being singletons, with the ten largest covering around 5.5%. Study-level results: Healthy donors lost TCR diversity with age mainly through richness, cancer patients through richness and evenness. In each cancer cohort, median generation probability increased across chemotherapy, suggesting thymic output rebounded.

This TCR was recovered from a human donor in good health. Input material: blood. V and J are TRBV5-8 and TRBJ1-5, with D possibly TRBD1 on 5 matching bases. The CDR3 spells CASSLVPGRRNQPQHF. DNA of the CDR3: TGTGCCAGCAGCTTGGTGCCAGGGAGGCGCAATCAGCCCCAGCATTTT. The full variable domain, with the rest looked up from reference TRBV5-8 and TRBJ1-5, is EAGVTQSPTHLIKTRGQQATLRCSPISGHTSVYWYQQALGLGLQFLLWYDEGEERNRGNFPPRFSGRQFPNYSSELNVNALELEDSALYLCASSLVPGRRNQPQHFGDGTRLSIL.